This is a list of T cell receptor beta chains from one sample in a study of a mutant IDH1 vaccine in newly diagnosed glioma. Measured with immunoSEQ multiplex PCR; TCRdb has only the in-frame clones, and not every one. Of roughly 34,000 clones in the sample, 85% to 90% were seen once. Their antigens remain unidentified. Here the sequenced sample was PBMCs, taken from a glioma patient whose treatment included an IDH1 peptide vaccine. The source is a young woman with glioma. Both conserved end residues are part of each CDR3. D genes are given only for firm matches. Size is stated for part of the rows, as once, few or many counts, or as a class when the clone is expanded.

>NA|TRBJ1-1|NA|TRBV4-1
CASSQDLWGNTEAFF
TGCGCCAGCAGCCAAGATCTGTGGGGGAACACTGAAGCTTTCTTT
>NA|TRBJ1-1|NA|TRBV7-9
CASTPGVGTEAFF
TGTGCCAGCACCCCCGGGGTCGGCACTGAAGCTTTCTTT
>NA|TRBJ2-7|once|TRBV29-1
CSVDDTYEQYF
TGCAGCGTTGACGACACGTACGAGCAGTACTTC
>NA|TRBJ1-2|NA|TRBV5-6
CASSPPPGPRLYGYTF
TGTGCCAGCAGCCCCCCCCCGGGACCACGTCTCTATGGCTACACCTTC
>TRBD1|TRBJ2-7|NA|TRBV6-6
CASRDRVPYEQYF
TGTGCCAGCAGAGACAGGGTTCCCTACGAGCAGTACTTC
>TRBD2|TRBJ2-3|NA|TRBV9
CASSRAGAFTDTQYF
TGTGCCAGCAGCCGAGCGGGGGCCTTCACAGATACGCAGTATTTT
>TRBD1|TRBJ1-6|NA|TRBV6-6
CASSPTGVNSPLHF
TGTGCCAGCAGTCCGACAGGGGTCAATTCACCCCTCCACTTT
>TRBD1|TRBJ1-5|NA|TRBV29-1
CSVGDRAEQPQHF
TGCAGCGTTGGGGACAGGGCGGAGCAGCCCCAGCATTTT
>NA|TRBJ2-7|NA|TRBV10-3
CATGGDGQGLYEQYF
TGTGCCACGGGGGGGGACGGACAGGGCCTTTACGAGCAGTACTTC
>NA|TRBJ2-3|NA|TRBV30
CAWSSTWGDTQYF
TGTGCCTGGAGCTCGACGTGGGGGGATACGCAGTATTTT
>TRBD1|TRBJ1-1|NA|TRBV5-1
CASRTGTGTNTEAFF
TGCGCCAGCAGAACCGGGACAGGGACGAACACTGAAGCTTTCTTT
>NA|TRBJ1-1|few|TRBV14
CASSQGARRAEAFF
TGTGCCAGCAGCCAAGGGGCGCGCCGTGCTGAAGCTTTCTTT
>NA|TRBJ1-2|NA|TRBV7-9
CASSPVGVDYGYTF
TGTGCCAGCAGCCCCGTGGGGGTAGACTATGGCTACACCTTC
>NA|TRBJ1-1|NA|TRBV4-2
CASSQGGLHTEAFF
TGTGCCAGCAGCCAAGGCGGACTCCACACTGAAGCTTTCTTT
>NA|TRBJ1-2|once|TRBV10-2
CASSSQNYGYTF
TGCGCCAGCAGTAGCCAAAACTATGGCTACACCTTC
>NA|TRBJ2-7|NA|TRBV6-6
CASSYQHYEQYF
TGTGCCAGCAGTTACCAGCACTACGAGCAGTACTTC
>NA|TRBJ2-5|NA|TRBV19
CASSPQRGETQYF
TGTGCCAGTAGTCCCCAGAGGGGAGAGACCCAGTACTTC
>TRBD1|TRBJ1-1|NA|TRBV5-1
CASSPGSRGQLAFF
TGCGCCAGCAGCCCCGGGAGCAGGGGGCAGTTGGCTTTCTTT
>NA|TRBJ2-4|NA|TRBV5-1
CASSLGPNGGALENIQYF
TGCGCCAGCAGCTTGGGCCCAAATGGGGGGGCGCTTGAAAACATTCAGTACTTC
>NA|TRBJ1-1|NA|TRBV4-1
CASSQVLGRNTEAFF
TGCGCCAGCAGCCAAGTATTAGGGCGGAACACTGAAGCTTTCTTT
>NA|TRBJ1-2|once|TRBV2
CASSEVGRGGYTF
TGTGCCAGCAGTGAAGTTGGGCGAGGTGGCTACACCTTC
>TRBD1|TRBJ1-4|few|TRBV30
CAWSGTGGGEKLFF
TGTGCCTGGAGTGGCACAGGGGGCGGTGAAAAACTGTTTTTT
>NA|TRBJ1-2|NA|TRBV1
CTSRCGYTF
TGCACCAGCAGGTGTGGCTACACCTTC
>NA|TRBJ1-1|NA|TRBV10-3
CAISDGGWDTEAFF
TGTGCCATCAGTGATGGGGGGTGGGACACTGAAGCTTTCTTT
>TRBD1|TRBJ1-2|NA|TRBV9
CASSGGQGASGYTF
TGTGCCAGCAGCGGGGGACAGGGGGCTTCTGGCTACACCTTC
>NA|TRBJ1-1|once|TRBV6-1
CASRNGHLNTEAFF
TGTGCCAGCCGCAACGGACACCTGAACACTGAAGCTTTCTTT
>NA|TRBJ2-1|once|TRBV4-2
CASSHMGDEQFF
TGTGCCAGCAGCCACATGGGGGATGAGCAGTTCTTC
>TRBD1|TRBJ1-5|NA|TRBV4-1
CASSQGQGGPSLKHF
TGCGCCAGCAGCCAGGGACAGGGCGGCCCCTCGCTCAAGCATTTT
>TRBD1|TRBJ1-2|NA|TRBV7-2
CASSATGDSYGYTF
TGTGCCAGCAGCGCCACAGGGGACAGCTATGGCTACACCTTC
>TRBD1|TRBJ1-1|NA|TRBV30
CAWAGGSTEAFF
TGTGCCTGGGCAGGGGGAAGCACTGAAGCTTTCTTT
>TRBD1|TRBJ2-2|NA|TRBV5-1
CASSLIFTGANTGELFF
TGCGCCAGCAGCCTGATATTCACAGGGGCGAACACCGGGGAGCTGTTTTTT
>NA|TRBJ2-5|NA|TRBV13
CASSIRDAQETQYF
TGTGCCAGCAGCATACGGGACGCCCAAGAGACCCAGTACTTC
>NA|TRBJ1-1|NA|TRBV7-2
CASSLVQGTMNTEAFF
TGTGCCAGCAGCTTAGTTCAGGGTACCATGAACACTGAAGCTTTCTTT
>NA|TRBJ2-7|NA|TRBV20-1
CSAVIEYEQYF
TGCAGTGCCGTGATAGAGTACGAGCAGTACTTC
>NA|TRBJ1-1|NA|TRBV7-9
CASSDGYNTEAFF
TGTGCCAGCAGCGATGGATACAACACTGAAGCTTTCTTT